The 20 T cell receptor beta chains given below trace back to one sample, sequenced in a study of Graves' ophthalmopathy and Graves' hyperthyroidism. CDR3 regions of TCR beta were amplified from RNA transcripts. The first round was an RT-PCR with HTBI primers, and the second round was a multiplex PCR. TCRdb processed the multiplex PCR reads anew with MiXCR; each CDR3 protein has one entry. The data show 500,000 to 700,000 distinct CDR3 sequences, with 20% to 25% seen just once and approximately 7% held by the top ten. Sequenced sample: peripheral blood. All receptors come from a woman between 18 and 29 years old with stable Graves' hyperthyroidism. Some clones in this sample may be carry-over from other donors' samples.

In its sample, this clonotype was seen many times. V gene TRBV7-9 combines with J gene TRBJ2-7; D is undetermined. The CDR3 extends over 13 amino acids. The germline gives CDR1 SEHNR, CDR2 FQNEAQ (reference sequence). V shed 7 bases and J shed 5 bases, with 15 bases lying between them. The CDR3 region has the DNA TGTGCCAGCAATCGAATTGGGCAGAACGAGCAGTACTTC. Protein: CASNRIGQNEQYF.

This clonotype was recorded at least ten times. The chain is built from TRBV4-1 and TRBJ2-7; D remains unclear. Germline CDR1 is MGHRA and CDR2 is YSYEKL. This CDR3 has 14 amino acids. Trimming removed 3 bases from V and 6 bases from J, with 15 bases in between. CDR3 amino acids: CASSHRQDPFEQYF. DNA of the CDR3: TGCGCCAGCAGCCATCGACAAGACCCTTTCGAGCAGTACTTC.

This clonotype was seen only once. The chain has TRBV6-2 or TRBV6-3 and TRBJ2-7; 7 nucleotides line up with TRBD1. Germline assignment: CDR1 MNHEY and CDR2 SVGEGT. V shed 5 bases, J shed 3 bases, and the junction held 16 bases outside the gene matches. This CDR3 contains 17 residues. CDR3 nucleotide sequence: TGTGCCAGCAGTCCCCTCTCCGGGCAGGGGGACCGCTACGAGCAGTACTTC. Protein product: CASSPLSGQGDRYEQYF.

The rearrangement links TRBV9 to TRBJ2-4; TRBD1 agrees at 7 bases. Trimming took 4 bases from V and 16 from J; bases not matched to a gene: 14. Germline V CDR1 and CDR2: SGDLS, YYNGEE. This CDR3 is built from 13 residues. CDR3 loop: CASSQEPTGSPYF. The DNA of the CDR3 is TGTGCCAGCAGCCAGGAGCCGACAGGGTCTCCCTACTTC.

Remarks on this clonotype: The missing conserved phenylalanine or tryptophan at the end of this CDR3 makes a read error likely. The chain combines TRBV11-2 with TRBJ2-5; D unclear. Looked up from germline, CDR1 is SGHAT and CDR2 is FQNNGV. The CDR3 contains 13 residues. CDR3 loop: CASSLGGQESQYC. The CDR3 DNA is TGTGCCAGCAGCTTAGGAGGTCAAGAGTCCCAGTACTGC.

This clonotype was counted ten times or more. V and J are TRBV20-1 and TRBJ2-7, with TRBD2 identical over 8 bases. V lost 3 bases to trimming and J lost 3 bases; unmatched junction nucleotides: 1. This CDR3 contains 12 residues. CDR1 DFQATT and CDR2 SNEGSKA come from the germline V gene (reference sequence). Here the CDR3 reads CSASGGDYEQYF. In nucleotides, the CDR3 is TGCAGTGCTAGCGGGGGGGACTACGAGCAGTACTTC.

The table lists this clonotype with a few counts. The V and J genes are TRBV28 and TRBJ2-7; D possibly corresponds to TRBD1 (6 bases). CDR3 length equals 13 residues. Germline V gene sequence: CDR1 MDHEN, CDR2 SYDVKM. With 3 bases removed from V and 4 bases from J, the gap between germline ends came to 10 bases. The CDR3 is CASSFSQGYEQYF. The CDR3 DNA reads TGTGCCAGCAGTTTTAGCCAGGGGTACGAGCAGTACTTC. The whole variable domain, filled in from reference TRBV28 and TRBJ2-7, reads DVKVTQSSRYLVKRTGEKVFLECVQDMDHENMFWYRQDPGLGLRLIYFSYDVKMKEKGDIPEGYSVSREKKERFSLILESASTNQTSMYLCASSFSQGYEQYFGPGTRLTVT.

This clonotype was counted at least ten times. The chain couples TRBV6-1 to TRBJ1-5; perhaps TRBD1 as D (6 bases). CDR1 is MNHNS and CDR2 is SASEGT in the germline V gene. The V end was cut by 6 bases, the J end by 4 bases, with 13 bases between. The CDR3 runs to 14 residues. In nucleotides, the CDR3 is TGTGCCAGCAGGCAGGGGATCTCGAATCAGCCCCAGCATTTT. This translates into CASRQGISNQPQHF.

This clonotype was found many times. Here the CDR3 DNA reads TGTGCCAGCAGGGCCGACAGGGCGGGAACCTACGAGCAGTACTTC. Its protein is CASRADRAGTYEQYF. The chain links TRBV2 to TRBJ2-7; D possibly corresponds to TRBD1 (7 bases). This CDR3 region has 15 residues. From germline, CDR1 is SNHLY and CDR2 FYNNEI. The ends were cut back, 6 bases at V and 2 bases at J, with 17 bases in the middle.

This clonotype was seen many times. The gene calls are TRBV20-1 and TRBJ2-7, with TRBD2 identical over 9 bases. This CDR3 comprises 18 residues. Germline V CDR1 and CDR2: DFQATT, SNEGSKA (reference sequence). V shed 2 bases, J shed 0 bases, and the junction held 14 bases outside the gene matches. CDR3 protein: CSARLAGGPDRSSYEQYF. The DNA of the CDR3 is TGCAGTGCTAGACTGGCGGGGGGGCCCGACCGTAGCTCCTACGAGCAGTACTTC.

This clonotype was recorded a few times. This chain joins TRBV5-6 and TRBJ1-1; 9 nucleotides align to TRBD1. V shed 4 bases, J shed 4 bases, and the junction held 14 bases outside the gene matches. This CDR3 contains 17 residues. In germline, CDR1 is SGHDT, CDR2 YYEEEE. CDR3 nucleotide sequence: TGTGCCAGCAGCCCCACGGGGGGACAGGGACGCGGCACTGAAGCTTTCTTT. It translates to CASSPTGGQGRGTEAFF.

This clonotype was picked up many times. This sequence joins TRBV6-4 and TRBJ1-2, with TRBD1 identical over 9 bases. V lost 6 bases to trimming and J lost 0 bases; unmatched junction nucleotides: 14. This CDR3 contains 18 residues. Germline values: CDR1 MRHNA, CDR2 SNTAGT. The CDR3 sequence: CASSPPGQGRKTNYGYTF. CDR3 DNA sequence: TGTGCCAGCAGCCCCCCTGGACAGGGGCGAAAGACTAACTATGGCTACACCTTC.

Many counts were recorded for this clonotype. The V and J genes are TRBV20-1 and TRBJ1-1; weak D call: TRBD1 (6 bases). Germline V gene sequence: CDR1 DFQATT, CDR2 SNEGSKA (reference sequence). This CDR3 spans 14 amino acids. The CDR3: CGIQGANMNTEAFF. CDR3 bases: TGCGGTATACAGGGAGCTAACATGAACACTGAAGCTTTCTTT.

This clonotype was picked up a small number of times. The rearrangement links TRBV28 to TRBJ2-5; 10 nucleotides agree with TRBD2. The ends lost 2 bases at V and 0 bases at J; junction bases unmatched: 12. The CDR3 loop spans 19 amino acids. Germline CDR1 reads MDHEN; CDR2 reads SYDVKM. The CDR3 loop is CASSLGLPTSGEYQETQYF. DNA for the CDR3: TGTGCCAGCAGTTTAGGACTGCCCACTAGCGGGGAGTACCAAGAGACCCAGTACTTC.

This clonotype was counted a single time. The chain couples TRBV11-2 to TRBJ2-7; 7 bases fit TRBD1. Trimming at V came to 3 bases and at J to 0 bases, leaving 5 bases not matched to a gene. Looked up from germline, CDR1 is SGHAT and CDR2 is FQNNGV. The CDR3 is 15 residues long. CDR3 sequence: CASSLMTGSSYEQYF. As DNA, the CDR3 is TGTGCCAGCAGCTTGATGACAGGGAGCTCCTACGAGCAGTACTTC.

This clonotype was recorded a few times. This rearrangement joins TRBV6-2 or TRBV6-3 to TRBJ1-2; 10 nucleotides align to TRBD1. The germline V gene has CDR1 MNHEY and CDR2 SVGEGT. The V segment lost 5 bases and the J segment 8 bases; nucleotides outside the gene matches: 11. The CDR3 sequence is 15 residues long. The CDR3 nucleotides read TGTGCCAGCAGTCCCACCGGGACAGGGGAACACGGCTACACCTTC. Residues: CASSPTGTGEHGYTF.

The J gene is TRBJ1-1, the V gene TRBV7-3; no clear D. Per the germline V gene, CDR1 is SGHTA and CDR2 is FQGTGA. CDR3 length: 15 residues. Trimming removed 5 bases at V and 5 bases at J, with 18 bases between. The CDR3 spells CASSNLPPSETEAFF. The CDR3, as DNA: TGTGCCAGCAGCAATTTACCTCCTTCGGAGACTGAAGCTTTCTTT.

This clonotype was found many times. This rearrangement joins TRBV7-3 to TRBJ2-2, with 10 nucleotides matching TRBD2. CDR1 is SGHTA, CDR2 FQGTGA, per germline. The trim removed 4 bases at V and 8 bases at J, leaving 4 bases unmatched. This CDR3 comprises 14 residues. The CDR3: CASSSGLASGELFF. The DNA of the CDR3 is TGTGCCAGCAGCTCGGGACTAGCGTCAGGGGAGCTGTTTTTT.

This clonotype was seen a few times. V is TRBV14 and J is TRBJ1-1, with D uncertain. The germline gives CDR1 SGHDN, CDR2 FVKESK. The V gene lost 1 base and the J gene lost 3 bases, with 6 bases spanning the gap. This CDR3 comprises 13 residues. DNA of the CDR3: TGTGCCAGCAGCCAAGTTTTCCACACTGAAGCTTTCTTT. This codes for CASSQVFHTEAFF. The full variable domain, its missing parts supplied by reference TRBV14 and TRBJ1-1, is EAGVTQFPSHSVIEKGQTVTLRCDPISGHDNLYWYRRVMGKEIKFLLHFVKESKQDESGMPNNRFLAERTGGTYSTLKVQPAELEDSGVYFCASSQVFHTEAFFGQGTRLTVV.

This clonotype was seen more than once but under ten times. The chain has TRBV6-5 and TRBJ1-1; 7 bases align to TRBD1. The CDR3 is 16 residues long. From germline, CDR1 is MNHEY and CDR2 SVGAGI. Trimming cost V 2 bases and J 1 base; bases outside gene matches: 7. CDR3 in amino acids: CASSYTTGARNTEAFF. CDR3 bases: TGTGCCAGCAGTTACACCACAGGGGCACGGAACACTGAAGCTTTCTTT.